This TCR beta chain was observed in a study of shared clonotypes between healthy human individuals. In the study overall: Sampling drew on donors who were two women and a few men aged 18 to 49.

In its sample, this clone was seen once. The V end was cut by 9 bases, the J end by 7 bases, with 18 bases between. The CDR3 totals 13 residues. Germline V CDR1 and CDR2: KGHSH, LQKENI. This table comes from immunoSEQ multiplex PCR, and its TCRdb copy is limited to in-frame clones, with some not included. The sample lists about 1 million clones, roughly 80% occurring once. This clonotype was obtained from a man aged 18 to 29 in good health. The chain uses TRBV18 and TRBJ1-1, with a weak D call TRBD1 (5 bases). Sequences were obtained from memory CD4+ T cells sorted from blood. Subset meaning: CD45RA-negative fraction. The CDR3 DNA reads as TGTGCCAGTGGACTGGGTGGGGGGATTGAAGCTTTCTTT. Protein: CASGLGGGIEAFF.